This TCR beta chain was captured by sequencing in a study of blood T cells in healthy people across ages. Germline V gene data show CDR1 as MDHEN and CDR2 as SYDVKM. The CDR3 totals 13 residues. Deletions cut 5 bases from V and 15 bases from J, with 20 bases between. This clonotype showed up just once. It was with a sample-barcoded 5' primer and a J-beta primer mix that a second PCR of about 7 to 12 cycles was run. From the 5' RACE reads, TCRdb called clonotypes with MiXCR, one entry per CDR3 protein. The table shows around 1,500,000 distinct CDR3 sequences, with about 28% occurring only once. Sequenced input: blood. The V call is TRBV28, the J call TRBJ2-1, with a tentative D call TRBD1 (6 bases). The sequence derives from a woman aged 25 to 39 in good health. CDR3 bases: TGTGCCAGCAGTCCCTCTGGACAGTGGCCGGGGTTCTTC. Its translation: CASSPSGQWPGFF.